This TCR beta chain was retrieved from a study of T cell repertoires in cytomegalovirus infection. Whole-study context: It was recently identified HLA-C-restricted and well-studied HLA-B-restricted CMV epitopes that the study used.

This clonotype was seen a few times. As yet, its antigen is unknown. Study-wide points: The study found HLA-C-restricted CMV-specific TCR beta clonotypes dominating the ex vivo response.

TCRdb re-analysed the reads in MiXCR, keeping a single row per CDR3 protein. The sample lists 40,000 to 55,000 distinct CDR3 sequences, around 18% occurring once. The V gene lost 3 bases and the J gene lost 4 bases, with 12 bases spanning the gap. The CDR3 totals 14 residues. This sequence joins TRBV12-3 or TRBV12-4 and TRBJ2-5; D is possibly TRBD1 (5 bases). The sequenced sample was CD8+ T cells from cultured PBMCs, obtained from culture after CMV antigen stimulation. The sequence came from a human donor in good health (CMV status not recorded). Some clones in this sample may be carry-over from other donors' samples. CDR3 protein: CASSFFVGAETQYF. The CDR3 region has the DNA TGTGCCAGCAGTTTCTTTGTTGGGGCAGAGACCCAGTACTTC.